This T cell receptor (beta chain) was sequenced in a study of shared clonotypes between healthy human individuals (dated by TCRdb to about 2020). The study in broad terms: Three men and two women, aged 18 to 49 years, made up the cohort. For each donor, CD4 naive and CD4 memory were each given three plates, CD8 naive was given two plates, and CD8 memory was given one plate. The study deeply sequenced blood TCR repertoires of five healthy adults to estimate repertoire size and the extent of clonotype sharing between individuals. To increase sequencing depth and limit assay-specific biases, TCR repertoire library preparation and sequencing were carried out by different laboratories using diverse techniques. Per donor, leukapheresis produced somewhere between about 0.85 and 9.5 billion PBMCs.

As concerns this clone: Its target antigen remains unknown. No qualities accompany the bases; no much larger clone lies one base away.

Using the deep immunoSEQ assay, TCR CDR3 regions were amplified from genomic DNA by multiplex PCR. Extracted genomic DNA from each cell subset was spread evenly across all wells of several immunoSEQ 96-well plates, with each plate serving as a replicate. For sorted subsets, 200 ng of genomic DNA, equivalent to tens of thousands of T cell genomes, went into each replicate PCR. Purified libraries were measured with a Qubit 3.0 fluorometer, size-checked on a Bioanalyzer 2100, and measured again with the KAPA Library Quantification kit. Every immunoSEQ 96-well plate was sequenced on a dedicated single-read 150-cycle Illumina NextSeq 550 flow cell. The study's own analysis went as follows. Because the immunoSEQ output held only junctional sequences and lacked quality scores, the filtering could not match the filtering applied to full-length reads. Sequences were annotated with PyIR, a Python wrapper for IgBLAST v1.9, and V/J genes and CDR3 were assigned using IMGT germline references. Reads with weak V/J assignments (E-value above 1e-6), missing CDR3, stop codons, out-of-frame junctions, or ambiguous translated residues were removed. V3J clonotypes were defined as sequences sharing the same inferred V gene, J gene, and CDR3 amino acid sequence. To compute the percentage overlap between repertoires, the number of shared unique clonotypes was divided by the size of the smaller repertoire. Three approaches were used to assess repertoire richness: RTK rarefaction, the Chao1 estimator, and Recon v2.1 estimates of unobserved clonotypes. Generation probabilities for all TCRbeta clonotypes obtained by the gDNA method from a handful of donors were computed using OLGA. TCRdb obtained this table from immuneACCESS and retained in-frame rearrangements with V and J assigned. These tables miss some clones; where compared with another copy, unresolved V genes account for less than half of the shortfall, and the remainder is unexplained. The V and J calls and the clone size are those of that table, but D and trimming were determined from the DNA. The sample contains hundreds of thousands of clones, about 96% of them found a single time. Clones ranked in the top ten supply under 0.06% of the sample.

The CDR3 holds 13 amino acids from the cysteine to the phenylalanine. Only the CDR3 portion is preserved as DNA: 39 bases, with reading frame beginning at the first base. V loses 3 bases at its end and J loses 6 bases; junction bases beyond the gene matches: 0. Sequences MNHEY (CDR1) and SMNVEV (CDR2) are obtained from the germline V gene (reference sequence). The research as a whole found: Rarefaction of sorted-subset datasets indicated incomplete sequencing despite the large sequencing depth. Compared with non-shared clonotypes, the clonotypes found in all four sorted-subset donors had higher generation probabilities. Pairwise subsampling led to the expectation that sequencing depth would affect the degree of clonotype sharing among donors. Sampling was restricted to blood, and TCR repertoires in tissues likely differ from the TCR repertoires found in blood. Estimated clonotype richness was generally larger for naive than for memory subsets. About 5% of naive CD4, around 3.5% of naive CD8, roughly 2.5% of memory CD4, and approximately 0.39% of memory CD8 clonotypes were shared across a few donors. Because the study included a small number of donors, the genetic and exposure-history diversity represented was limited.

The donors were healthy, HIV-negative adults with no recently reported acute infections or vaccinations. Every donor was a Caucasian adult residing in Nashville, Tennessee, USA. CD4+ T cells were enriched through magnetic negative selection, after which naive cells were positively selected on CD45RA and the remaining negative fraction served as the memory subset. Blood was collected by leukapheresis, and PBMCs were isolated by Ficoll-Histopaque density gradient centrifugation and then cryopreserved in liquid nitrogen vapor phase. Analytical flow cytometry was used to check the purity and quantity of every magnetically sorted T cell population. Each sorted fraction had its genomic DNA isolated and then quantified by UV absorbance on a Nanodrop 2000c.

The receptor's source is a woman aged 25 to 45 in good health. Material: naive CD4+ T cells sorted from blood. The cell subset or site label, read with the paper, signifies: CD45RA+ positively selected. The chain was built from TRBV27 and TRBJ2-2; 8 junctional bases match TRBD2. The nucleotide sequence reads TGTGCCAGCAGTTTGCGGGGGGCCGGGGAGCTGTTTTTT. The encoded protein is CASSLRGAGELFF.